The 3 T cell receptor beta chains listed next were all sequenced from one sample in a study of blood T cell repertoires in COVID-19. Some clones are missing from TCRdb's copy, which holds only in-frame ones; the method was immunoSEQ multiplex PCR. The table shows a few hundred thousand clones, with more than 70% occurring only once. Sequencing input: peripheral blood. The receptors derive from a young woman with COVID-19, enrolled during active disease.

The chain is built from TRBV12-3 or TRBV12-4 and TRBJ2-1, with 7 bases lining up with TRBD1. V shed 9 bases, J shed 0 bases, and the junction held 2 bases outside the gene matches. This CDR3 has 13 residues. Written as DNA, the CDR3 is TGTGCCAGTAGGGACAGCTCCTACAATGAGCAGTTCTTC. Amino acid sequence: CASRDSSYNEQFF.

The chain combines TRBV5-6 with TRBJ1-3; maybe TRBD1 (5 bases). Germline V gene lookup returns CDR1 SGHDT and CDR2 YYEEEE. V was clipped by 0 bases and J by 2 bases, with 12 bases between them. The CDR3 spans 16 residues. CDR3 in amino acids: CASSLVSGGAGNTIYF. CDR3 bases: TGTGCCAGCAGCTTGGTGTCCGGAGGGGCTGGAAACACCATATATTTT.

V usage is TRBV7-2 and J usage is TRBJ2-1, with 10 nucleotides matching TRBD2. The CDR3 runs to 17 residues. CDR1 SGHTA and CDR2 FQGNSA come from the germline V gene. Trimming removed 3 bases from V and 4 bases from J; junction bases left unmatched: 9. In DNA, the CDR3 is TGTGCCAGCAGCTTTTCCGGGACTAGCGAGTTTTACAATGAGCAGTTCTTC. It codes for CASSFSGTSEFYNEQFF.